The source of this TCR beta chain is a study of multiple sclerosis patients with progressive multifocal leukoencephalopathy. Indicated time point: time of PML onset. At PML onset, T3 blood samples were taken. Germline CDR1 is SEHNR and CDR2 is FQNEAQ (reference sequence). CDR3 length equals 16 residues. The V gene end was trimmed by 1 base and the J gene end by 4 bases; junction bases not matched to a gene: 4. Sequencing used immunoSEQ multiplex PCR; TCRdb keeps in-frame clones, though not all of them. The sample consists of roughly 34,000 clones, about 90% of them appearing once. The source material was PBMCs, sampled from a patient treated with natalizumab. The origin of this receptor is a human donor with progressive multifocal leukoencephalopathy. This chain links TRBV7-9 with TRBJ2-1, with 10 bases matching TRBD1. This CDR3 is CASSLGDRGPYNEQFF. The CDR3 region has the DNA TGTGCCAGCAGCTTAGGGGACAGGGGCCCGTACAATGAGCAGTTCTTC.